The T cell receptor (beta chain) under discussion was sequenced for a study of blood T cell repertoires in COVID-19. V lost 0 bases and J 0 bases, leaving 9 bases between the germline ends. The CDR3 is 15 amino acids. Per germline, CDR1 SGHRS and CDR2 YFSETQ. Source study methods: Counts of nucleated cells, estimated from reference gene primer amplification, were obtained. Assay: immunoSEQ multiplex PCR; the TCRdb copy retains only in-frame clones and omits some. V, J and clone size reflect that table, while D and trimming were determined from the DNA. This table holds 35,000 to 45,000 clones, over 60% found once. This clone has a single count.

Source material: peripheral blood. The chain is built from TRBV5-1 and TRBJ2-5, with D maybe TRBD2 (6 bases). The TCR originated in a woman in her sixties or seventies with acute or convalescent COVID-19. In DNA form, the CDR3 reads TGCGCCAGCAGCTTGGGACGGGGGTACCAAGAGACCCAGTACTTC. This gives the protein CASSLGRGYQETQYF. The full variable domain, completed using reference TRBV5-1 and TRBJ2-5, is KAGVTQTPRYLIKTRGQQVTLSCSPISGHRSVSWYQQTPGQGLQFLFEYFSETQRNKGNFPGRFSGRQFSNSRSEMNVSTLELGDSALYLCASSLGRGYQETQYFGPGTRLLVL.